The 20 T cell receptor beta chains listed next were all sequenced from one sample in a study of T cell clonotyping in hematopoietic cell transplantation. Repertoires were generated with immunoSEQ multiplex PCR, while TCRdb's copy carries only in-frame clones and drops some. The sample lists 16,000 or so clones, around 90% occurring once. Source material: peripheral blood mononuclear cells. Receptor source: a man between 40 and 49 years old in good health. Some clones in this sample may be carry-over from other donors' samples.

CDR3 loop: CASSISAGRSNQPQHF. The CDR3, as DNA: TGTGCCAGTAGTATATCGGCAGGCCGTAGCAATCAGCCCCAGCATTTT. The V and J genes are TRBV19 and TRBJ1-5; D is unclear. The V gene lost 2 bases and the J gene lost 0 bases, with 11 bases spanning the gap. The germline gives CDR1 LNHDA, CDR2 SQIVND (reference sequence). CDR3 length: 16 amino acids.

This chain connects TRBV6-5 to TRBJ2-3, with D perhaps TRBD1 or TRBD2 (5 bases each). V gave up 2 bases and J gave up 1 base, with 7 bases separating them. This CDR3 region has 14 residues. CDR1 is MNHEY, CDR2 SVGAGI, per germline. CDR3 nucleotides: TGTGCCAGCAGTTACGGGACCCGCACAGATACGCAGTATTTT. The encoded protein is CASSYGTRTDTQYF.

The CDR3 DNA reads TGTGCCAGTAACGGGCCTCCCAGAGGTCCACAAAATGAGCAGTTCTTC. Translated: CASNGPPRGPQNEQFF. The chain carries TRBV19 and TRBJ2-1; D is uncertain. Germline assignment: CDR1 LNHDA and CDR2 SQIVND (reference sequence). CDR3 length: 16 amino acids. V lost 7 bases and J 7 bases, leaving 23 bases between the germline ends.

The genes are TRBV27 and TRBJ2-7, with D hard to call. The CDR3 runs to 16 residues. Trimming removed 5 bases from V and 0 bases from J, with 17 bases in between. The germline V gene encodes CDR1 MNHEY and CDR2 SMNVEV (reference sequence). DNA for the CDR3: TGTGCCAGCAGTCCAAGCCCGGCTGCGATCTCCTACGAGCAGTACTTC. Encoded protein: CASSPSPAAISYEQYF.

The V call is TRBV6-1, the J call TRBJ1-6; maybe TRBD1 (5 bases). This CDR3 spans 12 amino acids. V was clipped by 6 bases and J by 9 bases, with 9 bases between them. The germline CDR1 and CDR2 sequences are MNHNS and SASEGT. The CDR3 DNA is TGTGCCAGCAGAGCAGGGATTTCACCCCTCCACTTT. Its translation: CASRAGISPLHF.

The V and J genes are TRBV6-1 and TRBJ2-7; 11 bases fit TRBD1. V lost 4 bases, J lost 2 bases, and 4 bases stayed unmatched. Germline CDR1 is MNHNS and CDR2 is SASEGT. The length of the CDR3 is 15 residues. The CDR3 here is CASSGPGQGAYEQYF. CDR3 bases: TGTGCCAGCAGTGGACCGGGACAGGGGGCCTACGAGCAGTACTTC.

This clone appeared once. The rearrangement joins TRBV2 to TRBJ2-5, with D possibly TRBD1 on 5 matching bases. V lost 7 bases and J 4 bases, leaving 10 bases between the germline ends. CDR1 is SNHLY, CDR2 FYNNEI, per germline. The CDR3 length is 12 residues. The CDR3 protein is CASKYQGETQYF. CDR3 coding DNA: TGTGCCAGCAAGTACCAGGGAGAGACCCAGTACTTC.

This chain links TRBV9 with TRBJ2-3; 10 positions agree with TRBD2. The germline CDR1 and CDR2 sequences are SGDLS and YYNGEE. This CDR3 is built from 16 residues. V dropped 3 bases and J dropped 2; count of bases not matched to a gene: 6. CDR3: CASSGERGGYTDTQYF. DNA for the CDR3: TGTGCCAGCAGCGGGGAGCGGGGGGGTTACACAGATACGCAGTATTTT. Together with reference TRBV9 and TRBJ2-3, the CDR3 gives the full variable domain: DSGVTQTPKHLITATGQRVTLRCSPRSGDLSVYWYQQSLDQGLQFLIQYYNGEERAKGNILERFSAQQFPDLHSELNLSSLELGDSALYFCASSGERGGYTDTQYFGPGTRLTVL.

The rearrangement uses TRBV30 and TRBJ1-5; D may be TRBD1 (5 bases). This CDR3 comprises 13 residues. V lost 2 bases to trimming and J lost 4 bases, with 9 bases between them. The germline gives CDR1 GTSNPN, CDR2 SVGIG (reference sequence). The CDR3 nucleotides read TGTGCCTGGAGTAAGGGGTGGAATCAGCCCCAGCATTTT. Translated: CAWSKGWNQPQHF.

This sequence joins TRBV2 and TRBJ1-1; 9 bases are shared with TRBD1. Per the germline V gene, CDR1 is SNHLY and CDR2 is FYNNEI. V lost 5 bases to trimming and J lost 12 bases; unmatched junction nucleotides: 19. The CDR3 loop spans 16 amino acids. CDR3: CASSPGQGSSGVRTFF. The CDR3, as DNA: TGTGCCAGCAGTCCGGGACAGGGAAGCTCGGGGGTTCGGACTTTCTTT.

This chain uses TRBV6-5 with TRBJ1-5, with D unclear. The CDR3 has 14 amino acids. The germline V and J ends were trimmed by 6 bases and 0 bases, with 9 bases remaining between them. Germline CDR1 is MNHEY and CDR2 is SVGAGI. In DNA form, the CDR3 reads TGTGCCAGCAGGCCTAATTATAGCAATCAGCCCCAGCATTTT. Encoded protein: CASRPNYSNQPQHF.

The CDR3 is CASSEQGARYGYTF. In nucleotides, the CDR3 is TGTGCCAGCAGTGAGCAGGGGGCTAGGTATGGCTACACCTTC. V usage is TRBV2 and J usage is TRBJ1-2, with 8 bases identical to TRBD1. Germline CDR1 SNHLY, CDR2 FYNNEI. The CDR3 covers 14 residues. Trimming at V came to 3 bases and at J to 5 bases, leaving 5 bases not matched to a gene.

This chain links TRBV19 with TRBJ1-2, with D tentatively TRBD1 (5 bases). This CDR3 is built from 15 residues. Germline CDR1 is LNHDA and CDR2 is SQIVND (reference sequence). V was cut by 5 bases and J by 1 base, with 14 bases left in between. In DNA form, the CDR3 reads TGTGCCAGTAGTGGGCCGGGACGGATTAACTATGGCTACACCTTC. Residues: CASSGPGRINYGYTF. Based on the CDR3 plus reference TRBV19 and TRBJ1-2, the full variable domain is DGGITQSPKYLFRKEGQNVTLSCEQNLNHDAMYWYRQDPGQGLRLIYYSQIVNDFQKGDIAEGYSVSREKKESFPLTVTSAQKNPTAFYLCASSGPGRINYGYTFGSGTRLTVV.

This clone was counted a single time. The gene calls are TRBV7-9 and TRBJ2-7; TRBD1 aligns across 7 bases. The CDR3 contains 16 residues. Germline loops: CDR1 SEHNR, CDR2 FQNEAQ (reference sequence). V trimming: 0 bases; J trimming: 3 bases; junction bases outside the gene matches: 8. DNA for the CDR3: TGTGCCAGCAGCTTAGCGCAGACAGGGCTATTCTACGAGCAGTACTTC. This translates into CASSLAQTGLFYEQYF.

The chain combines TRBV6-5 with TRBJ2-7, with D maybe TRBD1 (6 bases). V was clipped by 6 bases and J by 1 base, with 13 bases between them. The CDR3 length is 14 residues. The germline gives CDR1 MNHEY, CDR2 SVGAGI. The CDR3 reads CASSRFRGSYEQYF. CDR3 coding DNA: TGTGCCAGCAGCCGATTCAGGGGTTCCTACGAGCAGTACTTC.

This clone was recorded once. The V and J genes are TRBV11-3 and TRBJ2-5; unclear D gene. Between the trimmed V and J ends, which lost 0 bases and 0 bases, there was a span of 5 bases. The CDR3 is 14 residues long. The germline V gene has CDR1 SGHNT and CDR2 YENEEA. The DNA of the CDR3 is TGTGCCAGCAGCTTAGACAGTTACCAAGAGACCCAGTACTTC. Translating gives CASSLDSYQETQYF.

The chain uses TRBV5-1 and TRBJ2-3; D unresolved. V was shortened by 5 bases and J by 4 bases, with 11 bases between the two germline ends. Germline V gene lookup returns CDR1 SGHRS and CDR2 YFSETQ. The CDR3 covers 13 residues. The CDR3: CASSSLVADTQYF. CDR3 in DNA: TGCGCCAGCAGTTCGCTGGTCGCAGATACGCAGTATTTT.

This chain joins TRBV27 and TRBJ1-4, with 9 bases lining up with TRBD1. V gave up 2 bases and J gave up 5 bases; unmatched junction bases: 3. Germline CDR1 MNHEY, CDR2 SMNVEV (reference sequence). The CDR3 covers 15 residues. The CDR3 loop reads CASSLLGTGNEKLFF. The CDR3 bases are TGTGCCAGCAGTTTACTGGGGACAGGGAATGAAAAACTGTTTTTT.

The chain has TRBV30 and TRBJ1-2; 7 nucleotides align to TRBD1. The junction had 9 bases not matched to a gene; V was cut back by 0 bases and J by 8 bases. Germline assignment: CDR1 GTSNPN and CDR2 SVGIG (reference sequence). The CDR3 has 14 amino acids. DNA for the CDR3: TGTGCCTGGAGTGTCAAATCAGGAGGGGGCGGCTACACCTTC. It is translated as CAWSVKSGGGGYTF. Full variable domain (rest looked up from reference TRBV30 and TRBJ1-2): SQTIHQWPATLVQPVGSPLSLECTVEGTSNPNLYWYRQAAGRGLQLLFYSVGIGQISSEVPQNLSASRPQDRQFILSSKKLLLSDSGFYLCAWSVKSGGGGYTFGSGTRLTVV.

This chain links TRBV29-1 with TRBJ2-2, with 7 bases aligning to TRBD1. The germline CDR1 and CDR2 sequences are SQVTM and ANQGSEA. The CDR3 consists of 14 residues. V lost 5 bases, J lost 4 bases, and 7 bases stayed unmatched. CDR3: CSVLLTGSTGELFF. In nucleotides, the CDR3 is TGCAGCGTTCTTCTGACAGGGAGCACCGGGGAGCTGTTTTTT.